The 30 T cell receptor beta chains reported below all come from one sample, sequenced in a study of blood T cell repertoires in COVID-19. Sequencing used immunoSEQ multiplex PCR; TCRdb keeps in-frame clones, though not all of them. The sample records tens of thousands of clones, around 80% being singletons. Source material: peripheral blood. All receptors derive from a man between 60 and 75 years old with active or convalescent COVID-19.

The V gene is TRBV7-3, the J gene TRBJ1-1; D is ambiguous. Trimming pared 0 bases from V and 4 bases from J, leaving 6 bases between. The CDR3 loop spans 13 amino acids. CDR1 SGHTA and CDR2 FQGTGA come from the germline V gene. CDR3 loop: CASSLTYSTEAFF. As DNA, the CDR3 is TGTGCCAGCAGCTTAACCTACAGCACTGAAGCTTTCTTT.

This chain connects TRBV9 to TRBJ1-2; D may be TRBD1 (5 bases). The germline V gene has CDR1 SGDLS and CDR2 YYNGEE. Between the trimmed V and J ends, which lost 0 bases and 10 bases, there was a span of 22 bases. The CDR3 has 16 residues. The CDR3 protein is CASSVESGGTGRYYTF. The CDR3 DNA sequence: TGTGCCAGCAGCGTAGAGTCAGGAGGGACGGGAAGATACTACACCTTC.

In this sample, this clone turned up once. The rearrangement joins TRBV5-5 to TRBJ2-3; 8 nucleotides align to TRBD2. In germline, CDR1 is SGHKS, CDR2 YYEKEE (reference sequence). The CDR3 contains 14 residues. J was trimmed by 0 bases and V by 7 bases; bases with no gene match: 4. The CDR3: CASQAGASTDTQYF. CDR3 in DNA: TGTGCCAGCCAAGCGGGAGCTAGCACAGATACGCAGTATTTT.

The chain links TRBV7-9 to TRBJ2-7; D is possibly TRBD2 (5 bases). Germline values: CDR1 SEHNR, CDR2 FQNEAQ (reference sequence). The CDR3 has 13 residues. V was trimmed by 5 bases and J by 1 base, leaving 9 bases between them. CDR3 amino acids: CASSPLGSYEQYF. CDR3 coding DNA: TGTGCCAGCAGCCCACTAGGATCCTACGAGCAGTACTTC.

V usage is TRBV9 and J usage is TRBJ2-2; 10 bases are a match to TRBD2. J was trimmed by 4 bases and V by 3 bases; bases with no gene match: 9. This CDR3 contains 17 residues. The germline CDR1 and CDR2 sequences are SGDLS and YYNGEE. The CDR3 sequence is CASSENRGLASTGELFF. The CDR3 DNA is TGTGCCAGCAGCGAAAATAGGGGACTAGCGTCCACCGGGGAGCTGTTTTTT.

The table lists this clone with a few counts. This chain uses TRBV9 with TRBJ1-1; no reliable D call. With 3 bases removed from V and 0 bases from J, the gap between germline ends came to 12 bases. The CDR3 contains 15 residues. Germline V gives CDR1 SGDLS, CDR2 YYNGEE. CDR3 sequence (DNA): TGTGCCAGCAGCGATCCACCTACTATGAACACTGAAGCTTTCTTT. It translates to CASSDPPTMNTEAFF.

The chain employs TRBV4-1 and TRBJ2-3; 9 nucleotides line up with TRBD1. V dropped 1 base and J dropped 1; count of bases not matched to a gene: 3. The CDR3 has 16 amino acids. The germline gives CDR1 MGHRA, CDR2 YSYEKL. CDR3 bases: TGCGCCAGCAGCCAAGGGGGACAGGGCGGCACAGATACGCAGTATTTT. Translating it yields CASSQGGQGGTDTQYF.

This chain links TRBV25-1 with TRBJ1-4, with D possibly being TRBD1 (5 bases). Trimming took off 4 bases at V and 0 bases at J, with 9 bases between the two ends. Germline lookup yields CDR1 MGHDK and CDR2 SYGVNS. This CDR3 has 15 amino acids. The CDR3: CASSATGATNEKLFF. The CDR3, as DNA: TGTGCCAGCAGTGCAACAGGCGCAACTAATGAAAAACTGTTTTTT.

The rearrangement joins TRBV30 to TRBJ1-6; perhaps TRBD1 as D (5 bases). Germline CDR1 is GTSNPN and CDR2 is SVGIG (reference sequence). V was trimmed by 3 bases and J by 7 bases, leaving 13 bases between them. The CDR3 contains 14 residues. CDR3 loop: CAWSLTGLNSPLHF. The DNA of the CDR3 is TGTGCCTGGAGCCTAACAGGACTAAATTCACCCCTCCACTTT.

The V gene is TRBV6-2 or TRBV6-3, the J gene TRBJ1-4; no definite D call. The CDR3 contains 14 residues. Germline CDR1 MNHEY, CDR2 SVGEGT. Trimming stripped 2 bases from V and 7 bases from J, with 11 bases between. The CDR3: CASSYRGSAEKLFF. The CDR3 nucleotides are TGTGCCAGCAGTTACAGAGGTTCGGCTGAAAAACTGTTTTTT.

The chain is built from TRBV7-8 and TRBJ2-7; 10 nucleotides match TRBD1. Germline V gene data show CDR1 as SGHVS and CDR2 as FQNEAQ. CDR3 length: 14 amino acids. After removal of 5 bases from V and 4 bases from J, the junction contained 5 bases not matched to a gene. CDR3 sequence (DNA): TGTGCCAGCAGCCGAGACAGGGGGCCTTACGAGCAGTACTTC. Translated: CASSRDRGPYEQYF.

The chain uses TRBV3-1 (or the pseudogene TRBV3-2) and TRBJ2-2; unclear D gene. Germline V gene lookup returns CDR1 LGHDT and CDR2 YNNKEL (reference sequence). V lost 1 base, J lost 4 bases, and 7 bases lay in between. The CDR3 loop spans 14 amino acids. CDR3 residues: CASSQGSSTGELFF. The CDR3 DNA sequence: TGTGCCAGCAGCCAAGGGTCCAGCACCGGGGAGCTGTTTTTT.

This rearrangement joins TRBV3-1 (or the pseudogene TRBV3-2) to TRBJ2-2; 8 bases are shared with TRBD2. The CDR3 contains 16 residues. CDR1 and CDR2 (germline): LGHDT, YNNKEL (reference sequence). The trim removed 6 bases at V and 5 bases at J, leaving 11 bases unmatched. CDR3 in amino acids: CASRRGGGGRTGELFF. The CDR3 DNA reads TGTGCCAGCAGGCGCGGGGGCGGGGGGCGTACCGGGGAGCTGTTTTTT.

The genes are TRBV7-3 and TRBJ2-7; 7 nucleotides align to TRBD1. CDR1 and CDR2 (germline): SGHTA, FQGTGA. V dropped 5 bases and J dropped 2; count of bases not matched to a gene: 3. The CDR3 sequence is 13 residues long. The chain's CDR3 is CASSQGQTYEQYF. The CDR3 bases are TGTGCCAGCAGCCAGGGACAGACCTACGAGCAGTACTTC.

The CDR3 nucleotides are TGTGCCAGCAGCTCCCGGACTAGCGGGGGCTACGAGCAGTACTTC. This gives the protein CASSSRTSGGYEQYF. The V call is TRBV5-5, the J call TRBJ2-7, with 13 bases lining up with TRBD2. This CDR3 region has 15 residues. After removal of 3 bases from V and 3 bases from J, the junction contained 3 bases not matched to a gene. Germline V lookup: CDR1 SGHKS, CDR2 YYEKEE (reference sequence). The complete variable domain, with remaining parts taken from reference TRBV5-5 and TRBJ2-7, reads DAGVTQSPTHLIKTRGQQVTLRCSPISGHKSVSWYQQVLGQGPQFIFQYYEKEERGRGNFPDRFSARQFPNYSSELNVNALLLGDSALYLCASSSRTSGGYEQYFGPGTRLTVT.

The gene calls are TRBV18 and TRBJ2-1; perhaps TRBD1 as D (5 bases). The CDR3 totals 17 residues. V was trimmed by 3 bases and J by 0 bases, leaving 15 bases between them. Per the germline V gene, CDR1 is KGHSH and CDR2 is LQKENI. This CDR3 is CASSPLVRASSYNEQFF. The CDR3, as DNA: TGTGCCAGCTCACCTCTAGTCAGGGCTAGCTCCTACAATGAGCAGTTCTTC.

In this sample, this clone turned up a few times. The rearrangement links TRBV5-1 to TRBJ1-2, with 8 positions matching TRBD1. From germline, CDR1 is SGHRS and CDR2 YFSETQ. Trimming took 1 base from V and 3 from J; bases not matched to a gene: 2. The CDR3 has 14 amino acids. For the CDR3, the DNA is TGCGCCAGCAGCTTGACGGACAGGGACTATGGCTACACCTTC. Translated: CASSLTDRDYGYTF.

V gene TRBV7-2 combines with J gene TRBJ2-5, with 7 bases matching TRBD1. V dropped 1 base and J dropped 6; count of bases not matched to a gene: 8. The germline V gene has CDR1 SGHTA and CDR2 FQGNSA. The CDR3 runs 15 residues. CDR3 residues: CASSLVGGREKTQYF. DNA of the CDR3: TGTGCCAGCAGCTTAGTAGGGGGCAGGGAAAAGACCCAGTACTTC.

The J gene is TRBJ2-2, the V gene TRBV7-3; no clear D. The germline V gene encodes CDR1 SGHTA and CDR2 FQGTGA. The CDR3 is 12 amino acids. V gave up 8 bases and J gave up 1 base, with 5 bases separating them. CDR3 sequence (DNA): TGTGCCAGCTCATGGAACACCGGGGAGCTGTTTTTT. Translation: CASSWNTGELFF.

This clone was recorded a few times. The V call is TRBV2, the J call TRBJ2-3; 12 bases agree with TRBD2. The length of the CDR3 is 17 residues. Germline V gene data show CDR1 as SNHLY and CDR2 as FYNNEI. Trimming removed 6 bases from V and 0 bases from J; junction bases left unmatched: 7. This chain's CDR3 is CASRGRLAGASTDTQYF. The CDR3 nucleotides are TGTGCCAGCAGAGGTAGACTAGCGGGGGCTAGCACAGATACGCAGTATTTT.

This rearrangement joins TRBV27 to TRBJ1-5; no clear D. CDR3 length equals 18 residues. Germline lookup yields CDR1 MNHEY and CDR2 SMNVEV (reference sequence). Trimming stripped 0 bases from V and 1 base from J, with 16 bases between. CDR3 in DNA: TGTGCCAGCAGTTTATCCGGTGGAGACGGTGTAAGCAATCAGCCCCAGCATTTT. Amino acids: CASSLSGGDGVSNQPQHF.

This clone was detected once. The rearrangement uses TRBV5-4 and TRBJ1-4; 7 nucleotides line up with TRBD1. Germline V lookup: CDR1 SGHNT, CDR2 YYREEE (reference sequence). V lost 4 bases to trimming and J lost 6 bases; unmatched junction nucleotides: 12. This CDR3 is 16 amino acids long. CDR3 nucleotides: TGTGCCAGCAGCGCTCTAGGGGGCCAGGGGGATGAAAAACTGTTTTTT. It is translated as CASSALGGQGDEKLFF.

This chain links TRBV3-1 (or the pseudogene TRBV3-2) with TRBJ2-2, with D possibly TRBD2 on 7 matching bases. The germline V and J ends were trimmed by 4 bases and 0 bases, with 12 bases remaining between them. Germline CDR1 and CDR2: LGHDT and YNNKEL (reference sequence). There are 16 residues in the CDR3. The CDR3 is CASSLGGGSNTGELFF. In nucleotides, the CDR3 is TGTGCCAGCAGCCTTGGCGGGGGCTCGAACACCGGGGAGCTGTTTTTT.

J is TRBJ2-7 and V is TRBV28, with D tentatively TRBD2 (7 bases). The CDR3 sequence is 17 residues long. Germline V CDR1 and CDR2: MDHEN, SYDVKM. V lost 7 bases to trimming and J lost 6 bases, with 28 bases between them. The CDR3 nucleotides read TGTGCCAGCACAAAACCCGCAAGGGGGGGCCCCTACGGCGAGCAGTACTTC. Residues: CASTKPARGGPYGEQYF.

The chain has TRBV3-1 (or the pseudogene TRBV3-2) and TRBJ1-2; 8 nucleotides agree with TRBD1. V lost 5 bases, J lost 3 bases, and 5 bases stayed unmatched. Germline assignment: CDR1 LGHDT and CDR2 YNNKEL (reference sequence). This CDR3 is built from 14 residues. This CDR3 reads CASSFTGGHYGYTF. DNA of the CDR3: TGTGCCAGCAGCTTCACAGGGGGGCACTATGGCTACACCTTC.

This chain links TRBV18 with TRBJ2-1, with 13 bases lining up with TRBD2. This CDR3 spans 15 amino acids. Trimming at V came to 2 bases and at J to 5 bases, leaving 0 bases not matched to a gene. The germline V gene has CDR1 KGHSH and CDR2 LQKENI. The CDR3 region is CASSPTSGGDNEQFF. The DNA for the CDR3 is TGTGCCAGCTCACCAACTAGCGGGGGGGACAATGAGCAGTTCTTC.

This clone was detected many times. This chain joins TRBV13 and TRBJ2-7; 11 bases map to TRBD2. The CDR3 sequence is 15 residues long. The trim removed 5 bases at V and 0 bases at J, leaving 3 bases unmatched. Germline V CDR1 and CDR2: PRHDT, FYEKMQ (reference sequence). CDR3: CASSRGLAGSYEQYF. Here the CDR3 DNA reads TGTGCCAGCAGCCGAGGACTAGCGGGCTCCTACGAGCAGTACTTC.

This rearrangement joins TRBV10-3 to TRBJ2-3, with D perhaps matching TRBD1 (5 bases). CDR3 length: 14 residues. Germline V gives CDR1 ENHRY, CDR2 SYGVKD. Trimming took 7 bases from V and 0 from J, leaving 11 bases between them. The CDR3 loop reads CAIMGQSSTDTQYF. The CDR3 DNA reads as TGTGCCATCATGGGGCAATCTAGCACAGATACGCAGTATTTT.

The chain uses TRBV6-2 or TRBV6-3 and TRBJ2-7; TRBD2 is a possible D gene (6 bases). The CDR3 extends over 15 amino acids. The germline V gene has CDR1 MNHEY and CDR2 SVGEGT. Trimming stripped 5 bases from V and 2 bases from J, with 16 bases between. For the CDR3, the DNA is TGTGCCAGCAGTACCCCCTCGTCGGGAGCCTACGAGCAGTACTTC. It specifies CASSTPSSGAYEQYF.

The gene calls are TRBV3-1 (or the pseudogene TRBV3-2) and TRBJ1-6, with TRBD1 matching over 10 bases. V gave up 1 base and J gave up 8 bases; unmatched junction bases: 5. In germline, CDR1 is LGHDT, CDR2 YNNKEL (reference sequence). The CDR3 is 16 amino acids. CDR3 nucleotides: TGTGCCAGCAGCCAAGCGGGACAGGGGAGGCATTCACCCCTCCACTTT. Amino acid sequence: CASSQAGQGRHSPLHF.